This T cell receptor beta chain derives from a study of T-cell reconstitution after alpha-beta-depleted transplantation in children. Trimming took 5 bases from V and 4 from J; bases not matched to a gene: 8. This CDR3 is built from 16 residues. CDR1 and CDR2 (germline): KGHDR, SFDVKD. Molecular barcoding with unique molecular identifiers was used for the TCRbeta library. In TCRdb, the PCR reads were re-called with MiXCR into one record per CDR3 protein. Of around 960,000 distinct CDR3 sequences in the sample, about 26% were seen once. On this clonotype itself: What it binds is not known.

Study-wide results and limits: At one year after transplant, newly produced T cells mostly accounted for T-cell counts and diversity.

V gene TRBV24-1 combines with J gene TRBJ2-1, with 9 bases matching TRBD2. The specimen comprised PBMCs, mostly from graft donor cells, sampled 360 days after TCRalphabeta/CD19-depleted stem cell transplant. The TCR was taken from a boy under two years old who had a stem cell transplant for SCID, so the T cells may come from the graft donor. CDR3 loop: CATSGVSGGFYNEQFF. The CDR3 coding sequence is TGTGCCACCAGTGGGGTTAGCGGGGGCTTTTACAATGAGCAGTTCTTC.